A selection of T cell receptor beta chains follows, all from one sample in a study of cytomegalovirus exposure and HLA in healthy donors. Data came from immunoSEQ multiplex PCR; TCRdb stores just in-frame clones and leaves some out. The sample data list 100,000 to 150,000 clones. The sample consisted of PBMCs. Receptors originate from a man aged 18 to 30 in good health and CMV-seronegative. Each CDR3 is given with its conserved first and last residue. D genes are given only for firm matches.

J: TRBJ2-7
D: TRBD1
V: TRBV18
CDR3: CASSPGDRAGYEQYF
DNA: TGTGCCAGCTCACCGGGGGACAGGGCGGGTTACGAGCAGTACTTC

J: TRBJ2-7
D: TRBD2
V: TRBV6-5
CDR3: CAQRGPGGRNEQYF
DNA: TGTGCTCAGCGTGGGCCGGGAGGCAGGAACGAGCAGTACTTC

J: TRBJ1-6
D: TRBD1
V: TRBV7-9
CDR3: CASSSSDRAINNSPLHF
DNA: TGTGCCAGCAGCTCCTCGGACAGGGCAATCAATAATTCACCCCTCCACTTT

J: TRBJ1-2
D: -
V: TRBV6-1
CDR3: CAVSTGGYGYTF
DNA: TGTGCCGTGTCGACAGGAGGTTATGGCTACACCTTC

J: TRBJ2-7
D: -
V: TRBV2
CDR3: CASSGSTSVPYEQYF
DNA: TGTGCCAGCAGTGGCTCGACTAGTGTCCCCTACGAGCAGTACTTC

J: TRBJ2-1
D: -
V: TRBV18
CDR3: CASSSRNEQFF
DNA: TGTGCCAGCTCATCGCGGAATGAGCAGTTCTTC

J: TRBJ1-5
D: -
V: TRBV4-3
CDR3: CASSQDRVGAQPQHF
DNA: TGCGCCAGCAGCCAAGACAGGGTGGGCGCTCAGCCCCAGCATTTT

J: TRBJ2-7
D: TRBD1
V: TRBV4-2
CDR3: CASSQRQGFSYEQYF
DNA: TGTGCCAGCAGCCAAAGACAGGGCTTCTCCTACGAGCAGTACTTC

J: TRBJ2-5
D: TRBD2
V: TRBV29-1
CDR3: CSHPGGSQETQYF
DNA: TGCAGCCATCCCGGGGGGAGCCAAGAGACCCAGTACTTC

J: TRBJ2-2
D: -
V: TRBV7-3
CDR3: CASSSPGRNTGELFF
DNA: TGTGCCAGCAGCTCACCGGGGAGGAACACCGGGGAGCTGTTTTTT

J: TRBJ1-4
D: -
V: TRBV7-2
CDR3: CASSPNRPIDRQLFF
DNA: TGTGCCAGCAGCCCGAATCGTCCGATCGACAGGCAACTGTTTTTT

J: TRBJ2-1
D: -
V: TRBV14
CDR3: CASSQETRRNEQFF
DNA: TGTGCCAGCAGCCAAGAGACTAGGAGGAATGAGCAGTTCTTC

J: TRBJ2-7
D: TRBD1
V: TRBV9
CDR3: CASSVAGGDRVYEQYF
DNA: TGTGCCAGCAGCGTAGCGGGCGGGGACAGGGTCTACGAGCAGTACTTC

J: TRBJ2-1
D: -
V: TRBV7-2
CDR3: CASSFLGPTSYNEQFF
DNA: TGTGCCAGCAGCTTTTTAGGTCCGACATCCTACAATGAGCAGTTCTTC

J: TRBJ1-1
D: -
V: TRBV25-1
CDR3: CASSENRLNTEAFF
DNA: TGTGCCAGCAGCGAGAACAGGCTCAACACTGAAGCTTTCTTT

J: TRBJ1-4
D: -
V: TRBV7-9
CDR3: CASSRGGNEKLFF
DNA: TGTGCCAGCAGCAGGGGAGGGAATGAAAAACTGTTTTTT

J: TRBJ2-1
D: TRBD2
V: TRBV30
CDR3: CALQSGGNEQFF
DNA: TGTGCCTTACAGTCGGGGGGCAATGAGCAGTTCTTC

J: TRBJ2-3
D: TRBD2
V: TRBV6-4
CDR3: CASSGTSGGTDTQYF
DNA: TGTGCCAGCAGTGGGACTAGCGGGGGCACAGATACGCAGTATTTT

J: TRBJ2-7
D: TRBD1
V: TRBV7-9
CDR3: CASSPGQGRVGEQYF
DNA: TGTGCCAGCAGCCCCGGACAGGGGAGAGTAGGCGAGCAGTACTTC

J: TRBJ1-2
D: -
V: TRBV7-2
CDR3: CASSDRWGDYGYTF
DNA: TGTGCCAGCAGCGACAGGTGGGGAGACTATGGCTACACCTTC

J: TRBJ2-1
D: TRBD2
V: TRBV5-1
CDR3: CASREYSTSGNEQFF
DNA: TGCGCCAGCAGAGAGTATTCCACTAGCGGAAATGAGCAGTTCTTC

J: TRBJ1-3
D: TRBD1
V: TRBV7-9
CDR3: CASSRGTGNGNTIYF
DNA: TGTGCCAGCAGCCGCGGGACAGGGAATGGAAACACCATATATTTT

J: TRBJ1-2
D: -
V: TRBV7-3
CDR3: CASSPAATGYGYTF
DNA: TGTGCCAGCAGCCCGGCGGCTACGGGCTATGGCTACACCTTC

J: TRBJ2-3
D: -
V: TRBV7-5
CDR3: CVRSRRGKAGGADTQYF
DNA: TGTGTCAGAAGCCGACGGGGTAAGGCGGGCGGGGCAGATACGCAGTATTTT

J: TRBJ2-7
D: TRBD1
V: TRBV10-1
CDR3: CASSGRDRGPYEQYF
DNA: TGCGCCAGCAGTGGCCGGGACAGGGGACCCTACGAGCAGTACTTC

J: TRBJ1-1
D: -
V: TRBV7-3
CDR3: CASSSQENTEAFF
DNA: TGTGCCAGCAGCTCACAGGAGAACACTGAAGCTTTCTTT

J: TRBJ1-3
D: -
V: TRBV28
CDR3: CASGQSGTLGNTIYF
DNA: TGTGCCAGCGGACAGTCCGGGACGCTTGGAAACACCATATATTTT

J: TRBJ1-1
D: TRBD1
V: TRBV28
CDR3: CASSFSGGRTEAFF
DNA: TGTGCCAGCAGTTTCTCAGGGGGCCGGACTGAAGCTTTCTTT

J: TRBJ1-3
D: TRBD1
V: TRBV7-2
CDR3: CASSPDRGGNTIYF
DNA: TGTGCCAGCAGCCCGGACAGGGGTGGAAACACCATATATTTT